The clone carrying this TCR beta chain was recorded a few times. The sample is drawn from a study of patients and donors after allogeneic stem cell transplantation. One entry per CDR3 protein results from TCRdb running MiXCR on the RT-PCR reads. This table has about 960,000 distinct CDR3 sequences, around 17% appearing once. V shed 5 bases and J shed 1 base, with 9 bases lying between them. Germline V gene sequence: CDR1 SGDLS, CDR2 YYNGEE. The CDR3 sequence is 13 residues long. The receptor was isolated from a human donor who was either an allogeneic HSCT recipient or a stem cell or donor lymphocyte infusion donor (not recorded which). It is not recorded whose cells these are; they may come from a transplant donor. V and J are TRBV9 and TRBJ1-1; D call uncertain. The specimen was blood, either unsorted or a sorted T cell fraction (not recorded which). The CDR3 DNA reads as TGTGCCAGCAGAGACCAGGCGAACACTGAAGCTTTCTTT. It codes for CASRDQANTEAFF.